Below are 8 T cell receptor beta chains sequenced from a single sample in a study of T cell changes during pregnancy in multiple sclerosis. Repertoires were generated with immunoSEQ multiplex PCR, while TCRdb's copy carries only in-frame clones and drops some. The repertoire consists of roughly 64,000 clones, with almost 97% occurring once and the leading ten covering about 2.5%. This material consisted of CD8+ T cells from peripheral blood mononuclear cells, taken after pregnancy. The receptor set was obtained from a female donor with multiple sclerosis, enrolled in a pregnancy study.

The gene calls are TRBV19 and TRBJ2-1; a possible D gene is TRBD1 (6 bases). The V gene lost 7 bases and the J gene lost 10 bases, with 32 bases spanning the gap. This CDR3 spans 18 amino acids. Germline assignment: CDR1 LNHDA and CDR2 SQIVND (reference sequence). CDR3 amino acids: CASTIWGTEQGNWGEQFF. In DNA, the CDR3 is TGTGCCAGTACCATATGGGGTACGGAACAGGGAAACTGGGGGGAGCAGTTCTTC.

V is TRBV4-3 and J is TRBJ2-7; tentatively, D is TRBD2 (6 bases). V lost 0 bases to trimming and J lost 5 bases, with 8 bases between them. The germline CDR1 and CDR2 sequences are LGHNA and YSLEER. The length of the CDR3 is 13 residues. The CDR3 DNA is TGCGCCAGCAGCCAAGAGGAGGGGCACGAGCAGTACTTC. It is translated as CASSQEEGHEQYF.

The rearrangement uses TRBV10-1 and TRBJ2-5, with TRBD1 identical over 8 bases. The CDR3 runs to 13 residues. V gave up 7 bases and J gave up 5 bases; unmatched junction bases: 6. CDR1 WNHNN and CDR2 SYGVQD come from the germline V gene (reference sequence). The CDR3, as DNA: TGCGCCAGCATTAGACAGGGGTGGGAGACCCAGTACTTC. Amino acids: CASIRQGWETQYF.

This chain links TRBV5-4 with TRBJ2-3; no reliable D call. CDR1 is SGHNT, CDR2 YYREEE, per germline (reference sequence). V was trimmed by 3 bases and J by 1 base, leaving 12 bases between them. The CDR3 runs to 15 residues. In DNA form, the CDR3 reads TGTGCCAGCAGCTCCCGCGGCAGAGGCACAGATACGCAGTATTTT. Translation gives CASSSRGRGTDTQYF.

V and J are TRBV7-9 and TRBJ2-7; TRBD2 might be the D (6 bases). Trimming removed 3 bases at V and 7 bases at J, with 10 bases between. This CDR3 has 12 amino acids. From germline, CDR1 is SEHNR and CDR2 FQNEAQ (reference sequence). CDR3: CASSLGTSEQYF. CDR3 DNA sequence: TGTGCCAGCAGCTTGGGGACTTCTGAGCAGTACTTC.

The genes are TRBV7-8 and TRBJ2-3; D is perhaps TRBD1 (9 bases). Trimming took off 10 bases at V and 3 bases at J, with 14 bases between the two ends. Germline V gene sequence: CDR1 SGHVS, CDR2 FQNEAQ. The CDR3 covers 13 residues. Here the CDR3 DNA reads TGTGCCACGGGGGGGACAGGGACAGATACGCAGTATTTT. Its protein is CATGGTGTDTQYF. Drawing the rest from reference TRBV7-8 and TRBJ2-3, the complete variable domain is GAGVSQSPRYKVAKRGQDVALRCDPISGHVSLFWYQQALGQGPEFLTYFQNEAQLDKSGLPSDRFFAERPEGSVSTLKIQRTQQEDSAVYLCATGGTGTDTQYFGPGTRLTVL.

The rearrangement links TRBV15 to TRBJ2-7, with 8 bases aligning to TRBD1. This CDR3 contains 14 residues. Unmatched junction bases numbered 6, after V lost 5 bases and J lost 3 bases. The germline V gene has CDR1 LNHNV and CDR2 YYDKDF (reference sequence). Here the CDR3 DNA reads TGTGCCACCAGCTCCCCCGGGACAGGCTACGAGCAGTACTTC. Its protein is CATSSPGTGYEQYF.

The V call is TRBV27, the J call TRBJ2-1, with 12 positions matching TRBD2. Losses at the gene ends were 4 bases for V and 6 bases for J; bases not matched to a gene: 7. There are 16 residues in the CDR3. CDR1 is MNHEY and CDR2 is SMNVEV in the germline V gene (reference sequence). CDR3 sequence: CASSSGLAGFLNEQFF. The CDR3 bases are TGTGCCAGCAGTTCTGGACTAGCGGGATTTCTCAATGAGCAGTTCTTC.